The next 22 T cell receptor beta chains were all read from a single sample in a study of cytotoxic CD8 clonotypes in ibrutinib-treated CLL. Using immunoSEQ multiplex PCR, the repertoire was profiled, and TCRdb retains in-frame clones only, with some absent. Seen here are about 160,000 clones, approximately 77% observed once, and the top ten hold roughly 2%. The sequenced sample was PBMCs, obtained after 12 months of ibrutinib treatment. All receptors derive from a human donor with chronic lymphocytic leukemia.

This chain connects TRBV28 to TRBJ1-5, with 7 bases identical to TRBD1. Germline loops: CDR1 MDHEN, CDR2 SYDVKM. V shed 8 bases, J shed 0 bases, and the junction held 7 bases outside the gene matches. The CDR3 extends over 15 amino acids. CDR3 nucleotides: TGTGCCAGCTCACTAGGGGGCAATAGCAATCAGCCCCAGCATTTT. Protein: CASSLGGNSNQPQHF.

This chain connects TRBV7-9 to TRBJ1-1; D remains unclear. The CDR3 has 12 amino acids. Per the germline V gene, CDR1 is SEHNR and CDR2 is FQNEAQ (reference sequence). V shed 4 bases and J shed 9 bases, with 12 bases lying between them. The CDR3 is CASSSPPHQAFF. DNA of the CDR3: TGTGCCAGCAGCTCCCCCCCACATCAAGCTTTCTTT.

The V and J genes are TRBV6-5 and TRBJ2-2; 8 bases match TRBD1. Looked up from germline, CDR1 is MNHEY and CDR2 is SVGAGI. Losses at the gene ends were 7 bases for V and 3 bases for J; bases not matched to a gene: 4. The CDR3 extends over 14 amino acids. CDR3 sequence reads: CASNGQGYTGELFF. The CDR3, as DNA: TGTGCCAGCAACGGACAGGGTTACACCGGGGAGCTGTTTTTT.

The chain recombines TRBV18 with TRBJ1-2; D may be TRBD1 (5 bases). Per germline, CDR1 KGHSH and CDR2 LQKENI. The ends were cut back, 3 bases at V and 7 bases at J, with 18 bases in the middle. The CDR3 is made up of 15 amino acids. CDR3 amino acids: CASSPNEQGGLGYTF. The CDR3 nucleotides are TGTGCCAGCTCACCGAACGAGCAGGGAGGGCTTGGCTACACCTTC. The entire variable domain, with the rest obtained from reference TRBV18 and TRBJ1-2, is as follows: NAGVMQNPRHLVRRRGQEARLRCSPMKGHSHVYWYRQLPEEGLKFMVYLQKENIIDESGMPKERFSAEFPKEGPSILRIQQVVRGDSAAYFCASSPNEQGGLGYTFGSGTRLTVV.

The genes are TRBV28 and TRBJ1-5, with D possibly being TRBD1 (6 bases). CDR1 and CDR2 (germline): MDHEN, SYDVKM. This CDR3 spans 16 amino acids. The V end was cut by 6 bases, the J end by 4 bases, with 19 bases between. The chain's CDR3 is CASSQQGPRGNQPQHF. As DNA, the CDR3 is TGTGCCAGCAGCCAACAGGGTCCCCGCGGGAATCAGCCCCAGCATTTT.

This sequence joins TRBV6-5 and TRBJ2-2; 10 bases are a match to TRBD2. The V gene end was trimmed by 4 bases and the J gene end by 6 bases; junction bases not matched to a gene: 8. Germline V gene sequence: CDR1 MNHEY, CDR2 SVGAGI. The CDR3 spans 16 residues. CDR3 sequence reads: CASSSLAGASPGELFF. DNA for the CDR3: TGTGCCAGCAGTTCCCTAGCGGGGGCCTCACCCGGGGAGCTGTTTTTT.

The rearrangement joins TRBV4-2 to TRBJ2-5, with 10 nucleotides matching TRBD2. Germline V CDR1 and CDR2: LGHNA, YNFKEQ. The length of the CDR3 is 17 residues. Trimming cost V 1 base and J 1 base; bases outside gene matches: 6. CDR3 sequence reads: CASSQAARTSGQETQYF. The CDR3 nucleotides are TGTGCCAGCAGCCAAGCTGCCCGGACTAGCGGCCAAGAGACCCAGTACTTC.

CDR3 in DNA: TGTGCCGGACCGGGACAGGGGAGGAGTGGCTACACCTTC. Protein sequence: CAGPGQGRSGYTF. The chain employs TRBV30 and TRBJ1-2; 10 bases match TRBD1. This CDR3 contains 13 residues. Per the germline V gene, CDR1 is GTSNPN and CDR2 is SVGIG (reference sequence). Trimming cost V 8 bases and J 7 bases; bases outside gene matches: 10.

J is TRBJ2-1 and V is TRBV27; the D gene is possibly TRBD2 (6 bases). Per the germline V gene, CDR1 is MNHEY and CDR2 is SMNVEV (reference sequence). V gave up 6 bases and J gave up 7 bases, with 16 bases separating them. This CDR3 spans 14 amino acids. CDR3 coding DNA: TGTGCCAGCAGCACGGCGGGAAGGCGAAATGAGCAGTTCTTC. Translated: CASSTAGRRNEQFF.

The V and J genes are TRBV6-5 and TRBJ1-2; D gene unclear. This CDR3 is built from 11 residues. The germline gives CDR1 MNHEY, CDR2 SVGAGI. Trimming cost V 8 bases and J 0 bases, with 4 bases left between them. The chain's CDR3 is CASWANYGYTF. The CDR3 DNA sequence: TGTGCCAGCTGGGCTAACTATGGCTACACCTTC.

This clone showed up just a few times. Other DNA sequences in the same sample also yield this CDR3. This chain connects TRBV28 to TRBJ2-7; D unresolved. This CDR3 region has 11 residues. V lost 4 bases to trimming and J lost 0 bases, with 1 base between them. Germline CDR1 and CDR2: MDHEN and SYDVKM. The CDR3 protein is CASSSSYEQYF. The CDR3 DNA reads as TGTGCCAGCAGTTCCTCCTACGAGCAGTACTTC.

The CDR3 bases are TGTGCCAGCAGCCGACGGACTAGCGGGAGAGGCACAGATACGCAGTATTTT. Protein sequence: CASSRRTSGRGTDTQYF. This rearrangement joins TRBV2 to TRBJ2-3; 13 bases map to TRBD2. The junction had 7 bases not matched to a gene; V was cut back by 6 bases and J by 1 base. The CDR3 extends over 17 amino acids. Per the germline V gene, CDR1 is SNHLY and CDR2 is FYNNEI.

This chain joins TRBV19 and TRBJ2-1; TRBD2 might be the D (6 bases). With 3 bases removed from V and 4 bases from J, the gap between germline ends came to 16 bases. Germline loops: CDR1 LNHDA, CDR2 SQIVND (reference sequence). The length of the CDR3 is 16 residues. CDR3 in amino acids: CASSIPRGVSYNEQFF. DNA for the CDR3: TGTGCCAGTAGTATTCCCCGCGGGGTATCGTACAATGAGCAGTTCTTC. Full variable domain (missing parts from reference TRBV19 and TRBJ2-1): DGGITQSPKYLFRKEGQNVTLSCEQNLNHDAMYWYRQDPGQGLRLIYYSQIVNDFQKGDIAEGYSVSREKKESFPLTVTSAQKNPTAFYLCASSIPRGVSYNEQFFGPGTRLTVL.

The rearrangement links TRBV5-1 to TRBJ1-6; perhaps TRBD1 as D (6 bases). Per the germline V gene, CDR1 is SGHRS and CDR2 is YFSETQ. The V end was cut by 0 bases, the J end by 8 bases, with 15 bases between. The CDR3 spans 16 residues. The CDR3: CASSLAGTSGDSPLHF. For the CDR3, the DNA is TGCGCCAGCAGCTTGGCGGGGACATCTGGAGATTCACCCCTCCACTTT.

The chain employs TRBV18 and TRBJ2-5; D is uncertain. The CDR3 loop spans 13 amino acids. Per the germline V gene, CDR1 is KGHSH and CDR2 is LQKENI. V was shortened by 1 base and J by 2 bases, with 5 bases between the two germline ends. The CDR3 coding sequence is TGTGCCAGCTCACCACGGCGGCAAGAGACCCAGTACTTC. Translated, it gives CASSPRRQETQYF.

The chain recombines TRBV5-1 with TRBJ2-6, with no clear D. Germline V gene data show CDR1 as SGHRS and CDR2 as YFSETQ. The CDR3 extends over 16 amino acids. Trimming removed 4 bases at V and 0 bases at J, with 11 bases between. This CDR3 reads CASSPGPSSGANVLTF. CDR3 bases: TGCGCCAGCAGCCCCGGACCGAGCTCTGGGGCCAACGTCCTGACTTTC.

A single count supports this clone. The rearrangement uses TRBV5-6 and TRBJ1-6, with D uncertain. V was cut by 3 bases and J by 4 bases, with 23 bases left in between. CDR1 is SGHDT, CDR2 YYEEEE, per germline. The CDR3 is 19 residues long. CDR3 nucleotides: TGTGCCAGCAGCTCGGGTCGGGTCTCATCAAACCGTTATAATTCACCCCTCCACTTT. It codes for CASSSGRVSSNRYNSPLHF.

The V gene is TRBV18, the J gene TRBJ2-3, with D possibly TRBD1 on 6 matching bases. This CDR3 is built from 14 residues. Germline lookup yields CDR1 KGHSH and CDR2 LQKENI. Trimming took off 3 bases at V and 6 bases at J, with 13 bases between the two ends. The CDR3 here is CASSPDSAPDTQYF. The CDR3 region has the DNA TGTGCCAGCTCACCGGACAGCGCCCCCGATACGCAGTATTTT.

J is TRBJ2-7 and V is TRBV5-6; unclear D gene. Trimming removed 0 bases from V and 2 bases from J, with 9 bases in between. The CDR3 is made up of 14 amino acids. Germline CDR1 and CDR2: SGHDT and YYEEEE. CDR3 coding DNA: TGTGCCAGCAGCTTGGAGCCGGGCACCTACGAGCAGTACTTC. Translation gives CASSLEPGTYEQYF.

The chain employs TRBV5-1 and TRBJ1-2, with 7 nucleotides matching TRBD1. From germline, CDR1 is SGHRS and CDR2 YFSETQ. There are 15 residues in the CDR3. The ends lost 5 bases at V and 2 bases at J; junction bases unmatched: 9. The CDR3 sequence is CASRQTGTENYGYTF. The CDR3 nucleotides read TGCGCCAGCAGGCAAACCGGGACAGAGAACTATGGCTACACCTTC.

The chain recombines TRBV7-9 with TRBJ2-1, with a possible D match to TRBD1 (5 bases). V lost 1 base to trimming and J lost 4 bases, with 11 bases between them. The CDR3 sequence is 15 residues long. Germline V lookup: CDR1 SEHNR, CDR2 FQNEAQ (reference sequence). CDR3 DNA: TGTGCCAGCAGCTTAGGTGGGCAGGGATACAATGAGCAGTTCTTC. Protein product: CASSLGGQGYNEQFF.

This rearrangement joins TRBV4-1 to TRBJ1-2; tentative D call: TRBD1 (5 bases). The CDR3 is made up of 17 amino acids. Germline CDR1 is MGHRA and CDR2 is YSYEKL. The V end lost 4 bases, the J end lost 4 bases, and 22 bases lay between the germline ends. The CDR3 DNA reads TGCGCCAGCAGCCGGGACCTTGGAAGACAAACAGGCTATGGCTACACCTTC. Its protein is CASSRDLGRQTGYGYTF.